This passage covers 3 T cell receptor beta chains from one sample sequenced in a study of T cells after yellow fever vaccination (dated by TCRdb to about 2019). Sample treatment or condition, as interpreted from the label and publication: live attenuated yellow fever vaccine strain. The library was made by 5' RACE. The run used an Illumina NovaSeq 6000. TCRdb reprocessing: public reads trimmed at Q25 with fastp, clones called with MiXCR, in-frame beta chains kept. For every CDR3 protein sequence, its rows merge into one entry that carries the most common genes and DNA. The sample includes around 300,000 distinct CDR3 sequences, with over 4% observed a single time. About 26% of the sample is in the top ten clones. Sequenced material: PBMCs, taken 5 days after the yellow fever booster vaccination. The receptor set was obtained from a man aged 18 to 30 who received the YFV17D yellow fever vaccine.

This clonotype turned up a few times. The chain has TRBV7-2 and TRBJ2-1, with D perhaps matching TRBD1 (6 bases). The germline V gene encodes CDR1 SGHTA and CDR2 FQGNSA. There are 13 residues in the CDR3. Trimming took 6 bases from V and 9 from J, leaving 15 bases between them. CDR3 nucleotides: TGTGCCAGCAGACAACGCAGGGGACGTGAGCAGTTCTTC. Translated: CASRQRRGREQFF.

The chain combines TRBV3-1 with TRBJ2-2; D ambiguous. This CDR3 is 17 amino acids long. CDR1 and CDR2 from the germline V gene are LGHDT and YNNKEL (reference sequence). Trimming stripped 2 bases from V and 3 bases from J, with 16 bases between. The CDR3 loop reads CASSQRPRAVDTGELFF. The CDR3, as DNA: TGTGCCAGCAGCCAACGGCCCCGGGCAGTTGACACCGGGGAGCTGTTTTTT.

The rearrangement links TRBV20-1 to TRBJ1-2, with D possibly TRBD1 on 6 matching bases. This CDR3 region has 14 residues. Germline CDR1 and CDR2: DFQATT and SNEGSKA (reference sequence). Between the trimmed V and J ends, which lost 6 bases and 7 bases, there was a span of 21 bases. CDR3: CSATILSGGLGYTF. The CDR3 DNA reads as TGCAGTGCCACCATCCTCTCCGGGGGCCTTGGCTACACCTTC.